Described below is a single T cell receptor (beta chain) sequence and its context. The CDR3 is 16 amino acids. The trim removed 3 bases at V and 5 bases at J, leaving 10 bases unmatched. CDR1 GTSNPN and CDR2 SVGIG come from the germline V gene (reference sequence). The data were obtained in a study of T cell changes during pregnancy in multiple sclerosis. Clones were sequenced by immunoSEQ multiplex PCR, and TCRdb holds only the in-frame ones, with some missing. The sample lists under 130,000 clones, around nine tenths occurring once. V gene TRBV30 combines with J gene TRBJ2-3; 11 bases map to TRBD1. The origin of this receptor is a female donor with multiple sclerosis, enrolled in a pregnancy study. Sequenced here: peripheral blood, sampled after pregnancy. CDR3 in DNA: TGTGCCTGGAGAAGCGGAGGACAGGGGGCCCTAGATACGCAGTATTTT. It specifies CAWRSGGQGALDTQYF.